These T cell receptor beta chains were read from a single sample in a study of cytomegalovirus exposure and HLA in healthy donors. Repertoires were generated with immunoSEQ multiplex PCR, while TCRdb's copy carries only in-frame clones and drops some. The table records some 140,000 clones, about 86% of them present only once. Source material: PBMCs. These receptors were obtained from a human donor in good health. CDR3s include the opening cysteine and the closing phenylalanine or tryptophan. A D gene is named only where the DNA matches it firmly. Clone size is shown for a subset of rows, as once, few, many or a class of expanded clone.

clone_size	d_call	j_call	v_call	cdr3_nt	cdr3_aa
NA	NA	TRBJ1-5	TRBV7-2	TGTGCCAGCAGCTTAAGTACAGCCAATCAGCCCCAGCATTTT	CASSLSTANQPQHF
NA	NA	TRBJ2-4	TRBV11-2	TGTGCCAGCAGCTTCACGAGGGACTCATTTTTTCAGTACTTC	CASSFTRDSFFQYF
NA	TRBD2	TRBJ2-2	TRBV6-6	TGTGCTCTAGCGGGGGACTTAGCGAACACCGGGGAGCTGTTTTTT	CALAGDLANTGELFF
once	NA	TRBJ2-5	TRBV12-5	TGTGCTAGTGGGGCCGGGAGCCCGAGGAGGCAAGAGACCCAGTACTTC	CASGAGSPRRQETQYF
NA	NA	TRBJ1-3	TRBV16	TGTGCCAGCAGCACAAGGAGGGAAGGAAACACCATATATTTT	CASSTRREGNTIYF
NA	TRBD1	TRBJ1-5	TRBV28	TGTGCCAGCAGTAACTCGCCCGACAGGGTACGTCAGCCCCAGCATTTT	CASSNSPDRVRQPQHF
NA	TRBD1	TRBJ2-7	TRBV5-6	TGTGCCAGCAGCTCGAGGACAGGGGGCCAAGGGCAGTACTTC	CASSSRTGGQGQYF
NA	TRBD1	TRBJ2-7	TRBV6-1	TGTGCCAGCAGTGACCTGGGACAGGGCTCCTACGAGCAGTACTTC	CASSDLGQGSYEQYF
NA	NA	TRBJ2-6	TRBV6-5	TGTGCCAGCAGCTACGGACGGGGGTCGGGGGCCAACGTCCTGACTTTC	CASSYGRGSGANVLTF
NA	NA	TRBJ2-3	TRBV4-1	TGCGCCAGCAAGGGGGTTCTTGGCACAGATACGCAGTATTTT	CASKGVLGTDTQYF
NA	TRBD1	TRBJ2-1	TRBV7-8	TGTGCCAGCAGCGCATGGACAGGGGCTGGGAATGAGCAGTTCTTC	CASSAWTGAGNEQFF
NA	TRBD2	TRBJ2-1	TRBV28	TGTGCCAGCACCCTTAGCGGGAGACACAATGAGCAGTTCTTC	CASTLSGRHNEQFF
NA	TRBD2	TRBJ2-7	TRBV10-2	TGCGCCAGCCGTCGGGGGGGTCCGACGGGTTACGAGCAGTACTTC	CASRRGGPTGYEQYF
NA	TRBD1	TRBJ1-4	TRBV6-1	TGTGCCAGCAGTGCCCAGGGGGTCGGGACTAATGAAAAACTGTTTTTT	CASSAQGVGTNEKLFF
NA	NA	TRBJ2-2	TRBV11-2	TGTGCCAGCAGCTTAACTCGCGGGGAGCTGTTTTTT	CASSLTRGELFF
NA	TRBD1	TRBJ1-1	TRBV7-2	TGTGCCAGCAGCTTAGAGGGACAGCGGAAAAACACTGAAGCTTTCTTT	CASSLEGQRKNTEAFF
NA	NA	TRBJ2-1	TRBV5-3	TGTGCCAGAACTACGGCAGGGAAATACAATGAGCAGTTCTTC	CARTTAGKYNEQFF
NA	TRBD1	TRBJ1-2	TRBV11-2	TGTGCCAGCAGCGCCCCCGACAGGGCCCATGGCTACACCTTC	CASSAPDRAHGYTF
once	NA	TRBJ1-1	TRBV29-1	TGCAGCGTTGAACGAGGGTCGGGTGAAGCTTTCTTT	CSVERGSGEAFF
NA	NA	TRBJ1-5	TRBV6-5	TGTGCCAGCAGTCTGACGGGGACTGGAAAGCCCCAGCATTTT	CASSLTGTGKPQHF
NA	TRBD1	TRBJ1-4	TRBV7-9	TGTGCCAGCAGCTTAGGGGGCAGGGGGCTTGAAAAACTGTTTTTT	CASSLGGRGLEKLFF
NA	NA	TRBJ2-7	TRBV19	TGTGCCAGTAGTATAGACTACGATACGGGTACCTACGAGCAGTACTTC	CASSIDYDTGTYEQYF
few	TRBD1	TRBJ1-5	TRBV28	TGTGCCAGCAGTTTAGGGTACAGGGGTCAGCCCCAGCATTTT	CASSLGYRGQPQHF
NA	TRBD1	TRBJ2-3	TRBV5-4	TGTGCCAGCAGCCTAGGAGGACAGGGTTCAGATACGCAGTATTTT	CASSLGGQGSDTQYF
NA	TRBD1	TRBJ2-2	TRBV7-2	TGTGCCAGCAGTTATGACAGGGGGCCCGGGGAGCTGTTTTTT	CASSYDRGPGELFF
NA	NA	TRBJ2-6	TRBV5-6	TGTGCCAGCAGCGAACAGGGAGCGGCCTCTGGGGCCAACGTCCTGACTTTC	CASSEQGAASGANVLTF
NA	NA	TRBJ1-1	TRBV4-1	TGCGCCAGCAGCCAAGATCAAGGGAGGGAAGCTTTCTTT	CASSQDQGREAFF
NA	TRBD2	TRBJ2-1	TRBV28	TGTGCCAGCAGTTCCAACACCCGTGGGACTAGAAGGCTTAAGGGATACAATGAGCAGTTCTTC	CASSSNTRGTRRLKGYNEQFF
NA	NA	TRBJ2-7	TRBV27	TGTGCCAGCAGTCGCCTCAGGGGCGAGCAGTACTTC	CASSRLRGEQYF
NA	TRBD1	TRBJ2-7	TRBV5-1	TGCGCCAGCAGCTCGACAGGGCCCTACGAGCAGTACTTC	CASSSTGPYEQYF
NA	NA	TRBJ1-1	TRBV18	TGTGCCAGCTCACCCGTCGCTTTGGAGGACACTGAAGCTTTCTTT	CASSPVALEDTEAFF
NA	TRBD2	TRBJ2-5	TRBV9	TGTGCCAGCAGCCCCTGGACTAGCGGGAGTAAAGAGACCCAGTACTTC	CASSPWTSGSKETQYF
NA	NA	TRBJ1-5	TRBV15	TGTGCCACCAGCAGAGATGCAGGGGCGAGGGGCAATCAGCCCCAGCATTTT	CATSRDAGARGNQPQHF
NA	TRBD1	TRBJ2-7	TRBV5-4	TGTGCCAGCAGCTGGGGGCCGGGACAGGGCGCCTACGAGCAGTACTTC	CASSWGPGQGAYEQYF
NA	TRBD1	TRBJ1-3	TRBV5-1	TGCGCCAGCAGCGCGACAGGGGGCTCTGGAAACACCATATATTTT	CASSATGGSGNTIYF
NA	NA	TRBJ1-2	TRBV2	TGTGCCAGCAGTGTGCAGTCCTATGGCTACACCTTC	CASSVQSYGYTF
once	NA	TRBJ2-2	TRBV7-3	TGTGCCAGCAGCCCCCCTCCCACGAGGGCCCCCGGGGAGCTGTTTTTT	CASSPPPTRAPGELFF
once	NA	TRBJ2-3	TRBV10-3	TGTGCCATCAGTGAGCTAGCTTCCAAGGCGGATACGCAGTATTTT	CAISELASKADTQYF
NA	NA	TRBJ2-3	TRBV7-9	TGTGCCAGCAGCTTAGCGCGGACTAGCACAGATACGCAGTATTTT	CASSLARTSTDTQYF
NA	TRBD2	TRBJ2-3	TRBV11-2	TGTGCCAGCAGCTTAGATCGGGGACTAGCGGGGAGAAGCACAGATACGCAGTATTTT	CASSLDRGLAGRSTDTQYF
NA	NA	TRBJ1-1	TRBV13	TGTGCCAGCAGCTTAGGCGCAGGGGAGGGTTGGGCTTTCTTT	CASSLGAGEGWAFF
NA	TRBD1	TRBJ1-4	TRBV6-5	TGTGCCAGCAGTTACAAGACAGGGGATGAAAAACTGTTTTTT	CASSYKTGDEKLFF
NA	TRBD2	TRBJ2-3	TRBV9	TGTGCCAGCAGCGTAGGGGGACTAGCTGGAGATACGCAGTATTTT	CASSVGGLAGDTQYF
NA	NA	TRBJ1-2	TRBV7-9	TGTGCCAGCAGCCCAACTCCTAATTGGTATGGCTACACCTTC	CASSPTPNWYGYTF
NA	NA	TRBJ1-3	TRBV18	TGTGCCAGCTCATCAGGGACTCTCGGGGGAAACACCATATATTTT	CASSSGTLGGNTIYF
NA	NA	TRBJ1-1	TRBV2	TGTGCCAGCTCGCGGATGGAAGCTTTCTTT	CASSRMEAFF
NA	NA	TRBJ1-5	TRBV19	TGTGCCAGTAGCAGTTCCGATCAGCCCCAGCATTTT	CASSSSDQPQHF
NA	NA	TRBJ2-1	TRBV11-3	TGTGCCAGCAGCTTAGAAACGGGACATAAGCAGTTCTTC	CASSLETGHKQFF
NA	NA	TRBJ2-2	TRBV18	TGTGCCAGCTCAGGGGCGACCGGGGAGCTGTTTTTT	CASSGATGELFF
NA	NA	TRBJ1-5	TRBV18	TGTGCCAGCTCACCAATTTCCGGTCAGCCCCAGCATTTT	CASSPISGQPQHF
NA	NA	TRBJ2-3	TRBV7-6	TGTGCCAGCAGCTTAGGGGGGCGGACTAGCACAGATACGCAGTATTTT	CASSLGGRTSTDTQYF